These 9 T cell receptor beta chains came from one sample sequenced in a study of somatic mutations in cytotoxic T cells in rheumatoid arthritis. Some clones are missing from TCRdb's copy, which holds only in-frame ones; the method was immunoSEQ multiplex PCR. The profile covers 30,000 to 45,000 clones, with approximately 84% appearing a single time and roughly 3.1% taken by the ten largest. Sample: CD8+ T cells sorted from blood. The receptors originated from a middle-aged man in good health.

The chain carries TRBV28 and TRBJ1-5; tentatively, D is TRBD1 (6 bases). Trimming took 3 bases from V and 0 from J, leaving 9 bases between them. CDR3 length equals 15 residues. Germline V gives CDR1 MDHEN, CDR2 SYDVKM. CDR3 protein: CASSFGTLSNQPQHF. Written as DNA, the CDR3 is TGTGCCAGCAGTTTCGGGACACTTAGCAATCAGCCCCAGCATTTT.

V is TRBV5-6 and J is TRBJ1-2; tentatively, D is TRBD1 (5 bases). This CDR3 has 14 amino acids. Trimming removed 0 bases at V and 5 bases at J, with 11 bases between. Germline lookup yields CDR1 SGHDT and CDR2 YYEEEE. The CDR3 DNA follows: TGTGCCAGCAGCTTGGGGACACTAGAGTATGGCTACACCTTC. This translates into CASSLGTLEYGYTF.

The rearrangement joins TRBV19 to TRBJ2-2, with 7 bases aligning to TRBD1. The junction had 5 bases not matched to a gene; V was cut back by 0 bases and J by 10 bases. CDR3 length equals 14 residues. The germline V gene encodes CDR1 LNHDA and CDR2 SQIVND (reference sequence). This CDR3 reads CASSIDQRGLELFF. The CDR3 coding sequence is TGTGCCAGTAGTATAGATCAAAGGGGGCTGGAGCTGTTTTTT.

The chain is built from TRBV28 and TRBJ2-3; 9 bases map to TRBD2. The CDR3 spans 17 residues. The V segment lost 5 bases and the J segment 5 bases; nucleotides outside the gene matches: 14. Germline values: CDR1 MDHEN, CDR2 SYDVKM. In DNA, the CDR3 is TGTGCCAGCAGTCCCGGACAGGTTGGCGGGGGGGTAGATACGCAGTATTTT. Translation gives CASSPGQVGGGVDTQYF.

CDR3 DNA sequence: TGTGCCAGCAGTTACTCGTACTCAGGCGGGGAGCTGTTTTTT. Its translation: CASSYSYSGGELFF. This chain joins TRBV6-5 and TRBJ2-2; no clear D. V dropped 0 bases and J dropped 7 bases, with 9 bases sitting between them. The CDR3 covers 14 residues. Germline V CDR1 and CDR2: MNHEY, SVGAGI.

CDR3 in DNA: TGTGCCACCAGCCCGGACAGGGATGGCACAGATACGCAGTATTTT. Its protein is CATSPDRDGTDTQYF. The chain is built from TRBV15 and TRBJ2-3, with 8 bases that match TRBD1. The CDR3 runs to 15 residues. CDR1 is LNHNV and CDR2 is YYDKDF in the germline V gene (reference sequence). J was trimmed by 1 base and V by 5 bases; bases with no gene match: 5.

This rearrangement joins TRBV15 to TRBJ1-4; maybe TRBD1 (5 bases). Trimming took off 4 bases at V and 6 bases at J, with 12 bases between the two ends. This CDR3 has 14 amino acids. CDR1 is LNHNV and CDR2 is YYDKDF in the germline V gene (reference sequence). The CDR3 nucleotides are TGTGCCACCAGCAAGGGGAGCTCCTATGAAAAACTGTTTTTT. This sequence encodes CATSKGSSYEKLFF. Supplemented by reference TRBV15 and TRBJ1-4, the full variable domain reads DAMVIQNPRYQVTQFGKPVTLSCSQTLNHNVMYWYQQKSSQAPKLLFHYYDKDFNNEADTPDNFQSRRPNTSFCFLDIRSPGLGDTAMYLCATSKGSSYEKLFFGSGTQLSVL.

The chain recombines TRBV7-3 with TRBJ2-1; 7 bases fit TRBD2. The CDR3 contains 15 residues. V was clipped by 5 bases and J by 3 bases; unmatched bases: 7. CDR1 is SGHTA and CDR2 is FQGTGA in the germline V gene. The CDR3 reads CASSLTSGDYNEQFF. The CDR3 DNA sequence: TGTGCCAGCAGCCTGACAAGCGGGGACTACAATGAGCAGTTCTTC.

The chain is built from TRBV9 and TRBJ2-7; the D gene is possibly TRBD1 (6 bases). The CDR3 extends over 12 amino acids. The V gene lost 0 bases and the J gene lost 6 bases, with 7 bases spanning the gap. Germline loops: CDR1 SGDLS, CDR2 YYNGEE. This CDR3 is CASSVGGGEQYF. CDR3 nucleotide sequence: TGTGCCAGCAGCGTAGGAGGGGGCGAGCAGTACTTC.